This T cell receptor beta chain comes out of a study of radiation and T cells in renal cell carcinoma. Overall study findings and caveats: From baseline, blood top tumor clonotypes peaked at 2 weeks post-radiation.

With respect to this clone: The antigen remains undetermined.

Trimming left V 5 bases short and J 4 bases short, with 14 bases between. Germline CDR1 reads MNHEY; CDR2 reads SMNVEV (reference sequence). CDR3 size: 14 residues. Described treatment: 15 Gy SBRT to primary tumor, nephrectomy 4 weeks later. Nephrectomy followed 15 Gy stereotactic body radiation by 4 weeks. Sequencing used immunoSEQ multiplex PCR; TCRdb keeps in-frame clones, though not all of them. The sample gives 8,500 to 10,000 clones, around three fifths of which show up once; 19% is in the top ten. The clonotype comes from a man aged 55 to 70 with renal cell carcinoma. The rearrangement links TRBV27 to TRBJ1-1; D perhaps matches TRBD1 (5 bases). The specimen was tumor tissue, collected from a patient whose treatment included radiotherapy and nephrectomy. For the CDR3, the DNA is TGTGCCAGCAGTCTCCTAAATGGGGCCACTGAAGCTTTCTTT. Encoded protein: CASSLLNGATEAFF.